Below, 31 T cell receptor beta chains from the same sample are listed, as sequenced in a study of control samples from healthy donors and cancer patients. Assay used: immunoSEQ multiplex PCR; TCRdb lists only in-frame clones, some missing. The sample yields around 120,000 clones, more than 85% seen once. The material sequenced was blood. These receptors were taken from a young man in good health.

This clone showed up just once. The gene calls are TRBV9 and TRBJ2-1; D possibly matches TRBD1 or TRBD2 (5 bases each). The germline CDR1 and CDR2 sequences are SGDLS and YYNGEE. The ends were cut back, 3 bases at V and 6 bases at J, with 22 bases in the middle. The CDR3 has 17 residues. The CDR3 bases are TGTGCCAGCAGCGAATCACCGGGACGAGACGTATCCAATGAGCAGTTCTTC. This translates into CASSESPGRDVSNEQFF.

CDR3 sequence reads: CASSLGRETDTQYF. The CDR3 DNA reads as TGTGCCAGCAGCCTGGGAAGGGAAACAGATACGCAGTATTTT. The chain has TRBV3-1 (or the pseudogene TRBV3-2) and TRBJ2-3, with no clear D. There are 14 residues in the CDR3. Germline V lookup: CDR1 LGHDT, CDR2 YNNKEL (reference sequence). The ends were cut back, 4 bases at V and 3 bases at J, with 11 bases in the middle.

Comments on this clone: Other DNA sequences in this specimen translate into the identical CDR3. The gene calls are TRBV3-1 (or the pseudogene TRBV3-2) and TRBJ1-1; D is undetermined. The CDR3 runs 11 residues. Germline V gene lookup returns CDR1 LGHDT and CDR2 YNNKEL (reference sequence). V was clipped by 0 bases and J by 8 bases, with 4 bases between them. Written as DNA, the CDR3 is TGTGCCAGCAGCCAAGAACACGAAGCTTTCTTT. Amino acid sequence: CASSQEHEAFF.

The rearrangement links TRBV13 to TRBJ2-6; D may correspond to TRBD1 or TRBD2 (5 bases each). Germline CDR1 PRHDT, CDR2 FYEKMQ (reference sequence). V was cut by 5 bases and J by 1 base, with 15 bases left in between. CDR3 length equals 17 residues. The CDR3 nucleotides are TGTGCCAGCAGCACGGGACGGACCAGATCTGGGGCCAACGTCCTGACTTTC. It translates to CASSTGRTRSGANVLTF.

This sequence joins TRBV4-1 and TRBJ1-1, with a weak D call TRBD1 (5 bases). CDR3 size: 15 residues. Germline V CDR1 and CDR2: MGHRA, YSYEKL. V was shortened by 0 bases and J by 3 bases, with 11 bases between the two germline ends. In DNA, the CDR3 is TGCGCCAGCAGCCAAGATGAACAGGCGCACACTGAAGCTTTCTTT. This translates into CASSQDEQAHTEAFF.

This chain links TRBV5-1 with TRBJ1-1; D perhaps matches TRBD1 (6 bases). This CDR3 is 14 amino acids long. Germline loops: CDR1 SGHRS, CDR2 YFSETQ. Trimming pared 3 bases from V and 4 bases from J, leaving 13 bases between. The CDR3 sequence: CASSSGTRGTEAFF. The CDR3 bases are TGCGCCAGCAGCTCTGGGACCAGGGGCACTGAAGCTTTCTTT. The full variable domain, completed using reference TRBV5-1 and TRBJ1-1, is KAGVTQTPRYLIKTRGQQVTLSCSPISGHRSVSWYQQTPGQGLQFLFEYFSETQRNKGNFPGRFSGRQFSNSRSEMNVSTLELGDSALYLCASSSGTRGTEAFFGQGTRLTVV.

The rearrangement links TRBV11-3 to TRBJ2-7; the D is unclear. V was clipped by 1 base and J by 3 bases, with 10 bases between them. The germline V gene encodes CDR1 SGHNT and CDR2 YENEEA. This CDR3 region has 14 residues. In DNA form, the CDR3 reads TGTGCCAGCAGCTTAGCAGGCGTGGACTACGAGCAGTACTTC. Translating it yields CASSLAGVDYEQYF.

This chain connects TRBV4-1 to TRBJ1-4; 10 bases agree with TRBD1. V lost 0 bases and J lost 14; bases outside the gene matches: 15. There are 17 residues in the CDR3. The germline V gene has CDR1 MGHRA and CDR2 YSYEKL. CDR3 in DNA: TGCGCCAGCAGCCAAGATACGGCGGGACAGGGGCGCCTCGCCCTGTTTTTT. Protein: CASSQDTAGQGRLALFF.

The J gene is TRBJ2-7, the V gene TRBV3-1 (or the pseudogene TRBV3-2); either TRBD1 or TRBD2 may supply D (6 bases each). Germline CDR1 reads LGHDT; CDR2 reads YNNKEL (reference sequence). The CDR3 has 17 residues. V was pared by 3 bases and J by 4 bases, with 22 bases between. CDR3 loop: CASSHWLAVGGEYEQYF. In nucleotides, the CDR3 is TGTGCCAGCAGCCACTGGCTAGCAGTCGGGGGCGAATACGAGCAGTACTTC.

The chain uses TRBV11-2 and TRBJ2-1; 9 bases are a match to TRBD2. Germline V gene data show CDR1 as SGHAT and CDR2 as FQNNGV. There are 14 residues in the CDR3. J lost 8 bases, V lost 5 bases, and 7 bases had no gene match. The CDR3 DNA sequence: TGTGCCAGCAGCACACTAGCGGGTGGTTATGAGCAGTTCTTC. It is translated as CASSTLAGGYEQFF.

The chain is built from TRBV27 and TRBJ1-1, with 7 positions matching TRBD1. This CDR3 comprises 13 residues. After removal of 5 bases from V and 6 bases from J, the junction contained 6 bases not matched to a gene. The germline V gene has CDR1 MNHEY and CDR2 SMNVEV (reference sequence). The CDR3 DNA is TGTGCCAGCAGTCGACACAGGGGTGCTGAAGCTTTCTTT. Amino acids: CASSRHRGAEAFF.

The CDR3 loop reads CAWSRTNSPLHF. CDR3 bases: TGTGCCTGGAGTAGAACCAATTCACCCCTCCACTTT. This chain uses TRBV30 with TRBJ1-6; no clear D gene. Germline V gene data show CDR1 as GTSNPN and CDR2 as SVGIG (reference sequence). The V and J ends lost 2 bases and 7 bases respectively, with 6 bases between them. CDR3 length: 12 residues.

The chain couples TRBV7-3 to TRBJ2-1; 11 nucleotides line up with TRBD2. The CDR3 has 16 residues. Unmatched junction bases numbered 9, after V lost 5 bases and J lost 6 bases. In germline, CDR1 is SGHTA, CDR2 FQGTGA. The CDR3, as DNA: TGTGCCAGCAGCCTTTATACGGGGACTAGCGGCAATGAGCAGTTCTTC. It codes for CASSLYTGTSGNEQFF.

The chain employs TRBV11-3 and TRBJ2-3; D uncertain. V gave up 0 bases and J gave up 0 bases, with 7 bases separating them. The germline gives CDR1 SGHNT, CDR2 YENEEA. The CDR3 contains 15 residues. The CDR3 sequence: CASSLDFDSTDTQYF. The CDR3, as DNA: TGTGCCAGCAGCTTAGATTTTGATAGCACAGATACGCAGTATTTT.

This chain connects TRBV7-2 to TRBJ2-3; 9 nucleotides agree with TRBD2. CDR3 length: 17 amino acids. V was pared by 5 bases and J by 5 bases, with 14 bases of the junction left unmatched. Germline V gives CDR1 SGHTA, CDR2 FQGNSA. DNA of the CDR3: TGTGCCAGCAGCCCCGAGCTAGCGGGGACTTTCGGAGATACGCAGTATTTT. It specifies CASSPELAGTFGDTQYF.

The V gene is TRBV29-1, the J gene TRBJ1-1; D might be TRBD1 (5 bases). The germline gives CDR1 SQVTM, CDR2 ANQGSEA. This CDR3 is 13 amino acids long. V was trimmed by 4 bases and J by 5 bases, leaving 14 bases between them. The CDR3 DNA follows: TGCAGCGTTGTAGTAGGGGTAGGGACTGAAGCTTTCTTT. Protein product: CSVVVGVGTEAFF.

This chain uses TRBV5-1 with TRBJ2-2, with D hard to call. V lost 0 bases to trimming and J lost 6 bases, with 9 bases between them. The CDR3 extends over 14 amino acids. Germline CDR1 SGHRS, CDR2 YFSETQ. The CDR3 nucleotides read TGCGCCAGCAGCTTGGCGGGTGGTGCCGGGGAGCTGTTTTTT. The encoded protein is CASSLAGGAGELFF.

V and J are TRBV5-1 and TRBJ1-1, with a tentative D call TRBD1 (5 bases). Germline assignment: CDR1 SGHRS and CDR2 YFSETQ. V lost 0 bases and J lost 5, with 14 bases in between. This CDR3 has 15 amino acids. CDR3 residues: CASSLEGAEGTEAFF. CDR3 in DNA: TGCGCCAGCAGCTTGGAAGGGGCGGAAGGGACTGAAGCTTTCTTT.

This chain joins TRBV9 and TRBJ2-1; 11 nucleotides line up with TRBD2. Per the germline V gene, CDR1 is SGDLS and CDR2 is YYNGEE. The CDR3 runs to 20 residues. Trimming removed 3 bases from V and 0 bases from J; junction bases left unmatched: 14. The CDR3 sequence is CASSGGPGTSGRSSYNEQFF. Written as DNA, the CDR3 is TGTGCCAGCAGCGGGGGGCCCGGGACTAGCGGCCGAAGCTCCTACAATGAGCAGTTCTTC.

The rearrangement joins TRBV5-1 to TRBJ2-6, with D unclear. The V gene's germline CDR1 is SGHRS and CDR2 YFSETQ. The V end lost 3 bases, the J end lost 0 bases, and 10 bases lay between the germline ends. This CDR3 spans 16 amino acids. CDR3 amino acids: CASSYVASSGANVLTF. The CDR3 bases are TGCGCCAGCAGCTACGTCGCTTCCTCTGGGGCCAACGTCCTGACTTTC.

The chain joins TRBV6-5 to TRBJ1-2, with D possibly TRBD1 on 6 matching bases. Germline CDR1 is MNHEY and CDR2 is SVGAGI. Trimming cost V 0 bases and J 8 bases, with 16 bases left between them. The CDR3 has 15 amino acids. The DNA for the CDR3 is TGTGCCAGCAGTTACTCCTCTACAGGGAGTATGGGCTACACCTTC. This encodes CASSYSSTGSMGYTF.

The gene calls are TRBV7-2 and TRBJ2-5; a weak D match, TRBD1 (6 bases). From germline, CDR1 is SGHTA and CDR2 FQGNSA. The CDR3 covers 13 residues. Trimming removed 5 bases from V and 4 bases from J, with 11 bases in between. The CDR3 protein is CASSILGGETQYF. The CDR3 DNA follows: TGTGCCAGCAGCATATTAGGGGGAGAGACCCAGTACTTC.

The V gene is TRBV19, the J gene TRBJ1-2; 7 bases line up with TRBD1. The V segment lost 5 bases and the J segment 6 bases; nucleotides outside the gene matches: 6. The CDR3 spans 13 residues. CDR1 and CDR2 from the germline V gene are LNHDA and SQIVND (reference sequence). CDR3 DNA: TGTGCCAGTAGTCCGCAGGGGGGCCATGGCTACACCTTC. Translation gives CASSPQGGHGYTF.

The CDR3 nucleotides are TGTGCCAGCAGCGCTACACTAGCCGCCCCCTCCTACGAGCAGTACGTC. Translating gives CASSATLAAPSYEQYV. J is TRBJ2-7 and V is TRBV21-1; TRBD2 was called by the table and not checked on the DNA. TRBV21-1 is listed as a pseudogene. The length of the CDR3 is 16 residues.

The rearrangement uses TRBV5-6 and TRBJ2-7; D gene uncertain. Germline V gene sequence: CDR1 SGHDT, CDR2 YYEEEE. The CDR3 consists of 15 residues. Trimming took 0 bases from V and 3 from J, leaving 13 bases between them. The CDR3 is CASSLGPDRGYEQYF. CDR3 bases: TGTGCCAGCAGCTTGGGTCCGGACCGAGGCTACGAGCAGTACTTC.

This rearrangement joins TRBV7-2 to TRBJ2-2, with D hard to call. CDR1 is SGHTA, CDR2 FQGNSA, per germline. Between the trimmed V and J ends, which lost 2 bases and 7 bases, there was a span of 8 bases. The CDR3 spans 13 residues. CDR3 in DNA: TGTGCCAGCAGCTTATTGATGGTCGGGGAGCTGTTTTTT. This sequence encodes CASSLLMVGELFF. Combining the CDR3 with reference TRBV7-2 and TRBJ2-2 gives the whole variable domain GAGVSQSPSNKVTEKGKDVELRCDPISGHTALYWYRQSLGQGLEFLIYFQGNSAPDKSGLPSDRFSAERTGGSVSTLTIQRTQQEDSAVYLCASSLLMVGELFFGEGSRLTVL.

This sequence joins TRBV30 and TRBJ2-1; 8 nucleotides line up with TRBD1. The CDR3 is made up of 15 amino acids. Germline values: CDR1 GTSNPN, CDR2 SVGIG (reference sequence). J was trimmed by 6 bases and V by 4 bases; bases with no gene match: 11. CDR3 nucleotide sequence: TGTGCCTGGATATCGACAGGGGTGTATAGCAATGAGCAGTTCTTC. It codes for CAWISTGVYSNEQFF.

This clone was observed a single time. The V call is TRBV5-6, the J call TRBJ1-1, with D unclear. Trimming removed 5 bases at V and 3 bases at J, with 5 bases between. The CDR3 is made up of 11 amino acids. Germline CDR1 is SGHDT and CDR2 is YYEEEE. CDR3 protein: CASSKDTEAFF. DNA of the CDR3: TGTGCCAGCAGTAAAGACACTGAAGCTTTCTTT.

This clone was counted once. The chain employs TRBV5-1 and TRBJ1-6; D possibly corresponds to TRBD1 (6 bases). From germline, CDR1 is SGHRS and CDR2 YFSETQ. V lost 0 bases to trimming and J lost 10 bases, with 14 bases between them. This CDR3 is 15 amino acids long. For the CDR3, the DNA is TGCGCCAGCAGCTTGGTTGGGGGGCCGGGCTCACCCCTCCACTTT. Its translation: CASSLVGGPGSPLHF.

This chain uses TRBV7-9 with TRBJ1-1; TRBD1 is a possible D gene (5 bases). This CDR3 has 16 residues. The germline gives CDR1 SEHNR, CDR2 FQNEAQ (reference sequence). V dropped 4 bases and J dropped 1 base, with 16 bases sitting between them. The CDR3 DNA is TGTGCCAGCAGCTCCGCTGGGGGGTTGTGGAACACTGAAGCTTTCTTT. Its protein is CASSSAGGLWNTEAFF.

The chain combines TRBV19 with TRBJ1-1, with TRBD1 matching over 7 bases. This CDR3 has 17 amino acids. Germline-derived CDR1 and CDR2 are LNHDA and SQIVND (reference sequence). V was pared by 6 bases and J by 5 bases, with 18 bases of the junction left unmatched. CDR3 sequence reads: CASSRRGQVGEYTEAFF. The CDR3, as DNA: TGTGCCAGTAGCCGGAGGGGGCAGGTTGGGGAATATACTGAAGCTTTCTTT.